The clone carrying this TCR beta chain was seen a few times. Its antigen remains unidentified. The sample is drawn from a study of CD8 T cells in ankylosing spondylitis. General observations from the study: What appeared characteristic of ankylosing spondylitis blood was a TCR beta motif of fewer than ten highly homologous variants. It was reported that disease-linked clones were significantly enriched in matched ankylosing spondylitis synovial fluid.

Libraries of TCR beta came from quantitative 5'-RACE with molecular barcodes. TCRdb re-called the 5' RACE reads with MiXCR, one entry per CDR3 protein. The data contain roughly 440,000 distinct CDR3 sequences, 17% of them seen just once; the ten biggest clones take up just over 1%. Sequenced input: blood, either unsorted or a sorted T cell fraction (not recorded which). This sequence was found in a male donor with ankylosing spondylitis.

As DNA, the CDR3 is TGTGCCAGCAGCGAAAAACCGACAGGGTTTCCCTACGAGCAGTACTTC. Its protein is CASSEKPTGFPYEQYF. The chain recombines TRBV14 with TRBJ2-7, with 7 bases lining up with TRBD1. J gave up 2 bases and V 5 bases, and 12 bases lay outside the gene matches. Germline V gene data show CDR1 as SGHDN and CDR2 as FVKESK. The CDR3 spans 16 residues.